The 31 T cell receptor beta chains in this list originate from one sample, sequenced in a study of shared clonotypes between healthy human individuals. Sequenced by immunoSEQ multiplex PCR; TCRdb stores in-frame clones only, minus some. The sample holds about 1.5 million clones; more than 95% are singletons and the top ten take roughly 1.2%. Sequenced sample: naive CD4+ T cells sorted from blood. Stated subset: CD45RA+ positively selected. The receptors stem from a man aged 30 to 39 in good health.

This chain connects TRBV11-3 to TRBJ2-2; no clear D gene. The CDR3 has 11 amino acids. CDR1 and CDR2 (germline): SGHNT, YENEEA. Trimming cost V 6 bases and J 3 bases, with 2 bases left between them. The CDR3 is CASSDTGELFF. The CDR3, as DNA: TGTGCCAGCAGTGACACCGGGGAGCTGTTTTTT.

The chain's CDR3 is CASSLVPAPANYGYTF. In nucleotides, the CDR3 is TGTGCCAGCAGCTTAGTGCCGGCCCCAGCTAACTATGGCTACACCTTC. The rearrangement links TRBV7-8 to TRBJ1-2; D is ambiguous. This CDR3 spans 16 amino acids. Germline V gives CDR1 SGHVS, CDR2 FQNEAQ. V gave up 1 base and J gave up 0 bases, with 12 bases separating them.

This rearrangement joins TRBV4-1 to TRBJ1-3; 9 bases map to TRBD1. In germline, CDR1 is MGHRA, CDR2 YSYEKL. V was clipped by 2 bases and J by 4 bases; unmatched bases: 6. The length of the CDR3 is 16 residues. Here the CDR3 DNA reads TGCGCCAGCAGCCAACTTCACAGGGGGCCGGGAAACACCATATATTTT. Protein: CASSQLHRGPGNTIYF.

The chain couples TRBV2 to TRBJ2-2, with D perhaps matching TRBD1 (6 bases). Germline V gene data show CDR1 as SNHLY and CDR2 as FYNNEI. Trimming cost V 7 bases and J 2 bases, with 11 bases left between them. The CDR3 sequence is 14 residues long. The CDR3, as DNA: TGTGCCAGCATTAGGACAGCTAACACCGGGGAGCTGTTTTTT. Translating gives CASIRTANTGELFF. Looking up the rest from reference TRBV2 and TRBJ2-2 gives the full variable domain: EPEVTQTPSHQVTQMGQEVILRCVPISNHLYFYWYRQILGQKVEFLVSFYNNEISEKSEIFDDQFSVERPDGSNFTLKIRSTKLEDSAMYFCASIRTANTGELFFGEGSRLTVL.

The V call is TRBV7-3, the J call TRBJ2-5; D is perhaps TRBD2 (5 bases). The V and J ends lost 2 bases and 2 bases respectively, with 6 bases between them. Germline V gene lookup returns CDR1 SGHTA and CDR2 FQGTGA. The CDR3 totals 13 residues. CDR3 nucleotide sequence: TGTGCCAGCAGCTTACGACTACAAGAGACCCAGTACTTC. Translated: CASSLRLQETQYF.

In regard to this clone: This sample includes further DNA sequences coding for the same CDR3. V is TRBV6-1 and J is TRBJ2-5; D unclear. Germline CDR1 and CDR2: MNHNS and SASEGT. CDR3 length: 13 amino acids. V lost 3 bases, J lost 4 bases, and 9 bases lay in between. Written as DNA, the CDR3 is TGTGCCAGCAGTGAGCCCCCCCCAGAGACCCAGTACTTC. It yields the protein CASSEPPPETQYF.

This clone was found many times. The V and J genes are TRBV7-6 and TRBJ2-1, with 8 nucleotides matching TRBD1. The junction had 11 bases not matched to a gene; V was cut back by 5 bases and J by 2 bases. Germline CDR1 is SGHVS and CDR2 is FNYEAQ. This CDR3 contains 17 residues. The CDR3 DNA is TGTGCCAGCAGCACCACCCAGACAGGGGCTCCCTACAATGAGCAGTTCTTC. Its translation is CASSTTQTGAPYNEQFF.

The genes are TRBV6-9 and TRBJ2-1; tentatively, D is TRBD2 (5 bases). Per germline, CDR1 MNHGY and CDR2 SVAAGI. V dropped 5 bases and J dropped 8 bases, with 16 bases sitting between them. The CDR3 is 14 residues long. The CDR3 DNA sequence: TGTGCCAGCAGTCGCCCTTCCCCGAGGGATGAGCAGTTCTTC. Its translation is CASSRPSPRDEQFF.

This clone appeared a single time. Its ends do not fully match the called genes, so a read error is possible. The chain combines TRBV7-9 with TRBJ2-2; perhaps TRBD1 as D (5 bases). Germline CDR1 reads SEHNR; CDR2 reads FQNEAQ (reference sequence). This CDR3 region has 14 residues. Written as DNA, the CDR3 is TGTGCCAGCACCAGACAGTCGAAAACCGGGGAGCTGTTTTTT. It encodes CASTRQSKTGELFF.

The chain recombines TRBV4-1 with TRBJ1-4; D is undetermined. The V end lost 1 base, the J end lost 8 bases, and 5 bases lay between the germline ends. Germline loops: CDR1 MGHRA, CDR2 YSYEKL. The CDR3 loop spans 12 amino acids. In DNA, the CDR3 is TGCGCCAGCAGCCAAGTTAGGGAAAAACTGTTTTTT. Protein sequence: CASSQVREKLFF.

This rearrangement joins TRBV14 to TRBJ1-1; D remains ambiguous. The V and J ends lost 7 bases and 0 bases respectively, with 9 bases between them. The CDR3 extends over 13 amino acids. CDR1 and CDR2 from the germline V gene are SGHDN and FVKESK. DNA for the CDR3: TGTGCCAGCACGCGACTGGTGAACACTGAAGCTTTCTTT. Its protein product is CASTRLVNTEAFF.

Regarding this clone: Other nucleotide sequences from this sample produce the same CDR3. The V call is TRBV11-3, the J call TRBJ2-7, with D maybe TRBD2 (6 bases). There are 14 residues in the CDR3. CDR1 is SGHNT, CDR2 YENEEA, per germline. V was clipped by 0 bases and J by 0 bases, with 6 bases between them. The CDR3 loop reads CASSLDGSSYEQYF. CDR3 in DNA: TGTGCCAGCAGCTTAGACGGGAGCTCCTACGAGCAGTACTTC.

The CDR3 reads CASRQRTSGTYEQYF. The CDR3 DNA reads as TGTGCCAGTAGGCAGCGGACTAGCGGTACCTACGAGCAGTACTTC. The rearrangement uses TRBV19 and TRBJ2-7; TRBD2 aligns across 10 bases. V lost 6 bases to trimming and J lost 2 bases; unmatched junction nucleotides: 7. Germline V gene data show CDR1 as LNHDA and CDR2 as SQIVND (reference sequence). The CDR3 covers 15 residues. Complete variable domain (other parts from reference TRBV19 and TRBJ2-7): DGGITQSPKYLFRKEGQNVTLSCEQNLNHDAMYWYRQDPGQGLRLIYYSQIVNDFQKGDIAEGYSVSREKKESFPLTVTSAQKNPTAFYLCASRQRTSGTYEQYFGPGTRLTVT.

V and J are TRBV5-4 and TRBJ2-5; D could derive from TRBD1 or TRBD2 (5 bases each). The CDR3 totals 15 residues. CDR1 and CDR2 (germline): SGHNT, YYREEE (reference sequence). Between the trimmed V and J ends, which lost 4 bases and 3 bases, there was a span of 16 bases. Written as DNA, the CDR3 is TGTGCCAGCAGCCCCCTCGGGGCAGCTAAAGAGACCCAGTACTTC. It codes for CASSPLGAAKETQYF.

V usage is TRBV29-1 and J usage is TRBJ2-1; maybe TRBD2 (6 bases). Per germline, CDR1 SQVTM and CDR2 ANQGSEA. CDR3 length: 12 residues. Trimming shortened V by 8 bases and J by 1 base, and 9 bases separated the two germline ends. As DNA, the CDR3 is TGCAGCACACGGGAGTCCTACAATGAGCAGTTCTTC. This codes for CSTRESYNEQFF.

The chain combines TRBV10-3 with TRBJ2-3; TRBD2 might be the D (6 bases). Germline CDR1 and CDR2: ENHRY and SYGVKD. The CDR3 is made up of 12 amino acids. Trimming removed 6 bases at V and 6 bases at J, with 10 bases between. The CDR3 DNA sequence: TGTGCCATCAGCATTGGGGGGGATACGCAGTATTTT. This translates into CAISIGGDTQYF.

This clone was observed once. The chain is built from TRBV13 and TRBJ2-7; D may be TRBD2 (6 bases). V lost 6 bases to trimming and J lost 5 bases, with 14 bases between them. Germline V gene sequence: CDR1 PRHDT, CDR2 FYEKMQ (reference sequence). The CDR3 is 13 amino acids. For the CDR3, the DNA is TGTGCCAGCAGGGCCGCTGGAGGGAACGAGCAGTACTTC. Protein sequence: CASRAAGGNEQYF. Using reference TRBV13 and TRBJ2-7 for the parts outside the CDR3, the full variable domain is AAGVIQSPRHLIKEKRETATLKCYPIPRHDTVYWYQQGPGQDPQFLISFYEKMQSDKGSIPDRFSAQQFSDYHSELNMSSLELGDSALYFCASRAAGGNEQYFGPGTRLTVT.

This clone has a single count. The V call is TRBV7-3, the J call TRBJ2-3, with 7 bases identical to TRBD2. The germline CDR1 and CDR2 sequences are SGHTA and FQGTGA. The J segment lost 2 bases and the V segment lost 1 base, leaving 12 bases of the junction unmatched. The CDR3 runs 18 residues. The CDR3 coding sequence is TGTGCCAGCAGCTTAAATGTTTGGGCGGGAGCCCCCACAGATACGCAGTATTTT. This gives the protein CASSLNVWAGAPTDTQYF.

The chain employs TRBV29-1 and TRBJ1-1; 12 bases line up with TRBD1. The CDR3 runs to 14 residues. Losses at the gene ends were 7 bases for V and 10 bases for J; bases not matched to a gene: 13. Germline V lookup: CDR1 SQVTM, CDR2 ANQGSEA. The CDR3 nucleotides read TGCAGCGCATCCCGCACCGGGACAGGGGGCGTAGCTTTCTTT. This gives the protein CSASRTGTGGVAFF. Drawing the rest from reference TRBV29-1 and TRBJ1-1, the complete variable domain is SAVISQKPSRDICQRGTSLTIQCQVDSQVTMMFWYRQQPGQSLTLIATANQGSEATYESGFVIDKFPISRPNLTFSTLTVSNMSPEDSSIYLCSASRTGTGGVAFFGQGTRLTVV.

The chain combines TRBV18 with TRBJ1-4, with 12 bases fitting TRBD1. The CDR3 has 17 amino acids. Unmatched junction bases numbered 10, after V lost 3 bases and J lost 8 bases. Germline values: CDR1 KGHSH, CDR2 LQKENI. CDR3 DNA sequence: TGTGCCAGCTCACCTGGGACAGGGGGCGCTCCAGAAGAAAAACTGTTTTTT. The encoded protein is CASSPGTGGAPEEKLFF.

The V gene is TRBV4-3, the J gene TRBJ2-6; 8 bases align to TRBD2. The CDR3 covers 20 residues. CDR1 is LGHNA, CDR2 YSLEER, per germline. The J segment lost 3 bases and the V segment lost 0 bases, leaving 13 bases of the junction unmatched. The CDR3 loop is CASSQDPSGGAKFGANVLTF. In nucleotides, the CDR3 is TGCGCCAGCAGCCAAGACCCTTCGGGAGGGGCGAAATTTGGGGCCAACGTCCTGACTTTC.

The CDR3 nucleotides are TGTGCCACAACTTGGCCGGGAACCTATGGCTACACCTTC. Its protein product is CATTWPGTYGYTF. The chain carries TRBV28 and TRBJ1-2; D unclear. The CDR3 runs to 13 residues. V lost 10 bases and J 4 bases, leaving 16 bases between the germline ends. CDR1 is MDHEN and CDR2 is SYDVKM in the germline V gene.

The CDR3 loop is CASSLSTSGTYEQYF. The DNA of the CDR3 is TGTGCCAGCAGCTTGTCTACTAGCGGGACCTACGAGCAGTACTTC. The chain combines TRBV7-9 with TRBJ2-7; 10 nucleotides align to TRBD2. This CDR3 spans 15 amino acids. Germline V gene sequence: CDR1 SEHNR, CDR2 FQNEAQ (reference sequence). J lost 2 bases, V lost 3 bases, and 4 bases had no gene match.

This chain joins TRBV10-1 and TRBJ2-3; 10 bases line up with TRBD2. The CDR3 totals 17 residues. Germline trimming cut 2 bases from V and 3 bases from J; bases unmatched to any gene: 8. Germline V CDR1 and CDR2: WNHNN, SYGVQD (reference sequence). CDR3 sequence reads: CASSEGTSVPGTDTQYF. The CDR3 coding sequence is TGCGCCAGCAGTGAGGGGACTAGCGTCCCTGGGACAGATACGCAGTATTTT.

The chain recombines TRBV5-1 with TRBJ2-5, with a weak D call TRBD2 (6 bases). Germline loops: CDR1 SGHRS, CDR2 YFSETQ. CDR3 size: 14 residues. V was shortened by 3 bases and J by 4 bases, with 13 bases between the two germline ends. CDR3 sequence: CASSSDTGLETQYF. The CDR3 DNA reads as TGCGCCAGCAGCTCAGATACGGGACTAGAGACCCAGTACTTC.

CDR3 amino acids: CASSLAGPSYNEQFF. The CDR3 DNA reads as TGTGCCAGCAGCTTAGCGGGGCCCTCCTACAATGAGCAGTTCTTC. The V call is TRBV7-3, the J call TRBJ2-1; D might be TRBD2 (6 bases). This CDR3 contains 15 residues. The V end lost 2 bases, the J end lost 0 bases, and 8 bases lay between the germline ends. Germline values: CDR1 SGHTA, CDR2 FQGTGA.

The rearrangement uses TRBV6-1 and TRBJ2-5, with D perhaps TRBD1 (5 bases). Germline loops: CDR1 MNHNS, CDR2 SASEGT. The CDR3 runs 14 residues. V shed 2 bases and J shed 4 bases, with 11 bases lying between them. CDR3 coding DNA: TGTGCCAGCAGTGAAAGTACTACAGGAGAGACCCAGTACTTC. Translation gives CASSESTTGETQYF.

The CDR3 sequence is CASTNRDTGLDTQYF. The CDR3 DNA sequence: TGTGCCAGCACTAACCGGGACACGGGACTTGATACGCAGTATTTT. The V and J genes are TRBV9 and TRBJ2-3; D is possibly TRBD1 or TRBD2 (6 bases each). Germline CDR1 SGDLS, CDR2 YYNGEE. This CDR3 contains 15 residues. V dropped 6 bases and J dropped 6 bases, with 20 bases sitting between them.

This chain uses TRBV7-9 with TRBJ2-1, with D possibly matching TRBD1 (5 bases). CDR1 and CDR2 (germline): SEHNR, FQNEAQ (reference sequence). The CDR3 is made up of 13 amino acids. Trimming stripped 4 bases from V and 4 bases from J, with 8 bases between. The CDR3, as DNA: TGTGCCAGCAGCTCACAGGTATACAATGAGCAGTTCTTC. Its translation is CASSSQVYNEQFF. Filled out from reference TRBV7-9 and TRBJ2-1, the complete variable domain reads DTGVSQNPRHKITKRGQNVTFRCDPISEHNRLYWYRQTLGQGPEFLTYFQNEAQLEKSRLLSDRFSAERPKGSFSTLEIQRTEQGDSAMYLCASSSQVYNEQFFGPGTRLTVL.

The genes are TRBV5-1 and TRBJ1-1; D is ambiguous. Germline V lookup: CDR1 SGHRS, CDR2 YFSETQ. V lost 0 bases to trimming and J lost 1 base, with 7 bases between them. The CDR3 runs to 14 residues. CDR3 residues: CASSLGVKNTEAFF. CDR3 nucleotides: TGCGCCAGCAGCTTGGGCGTGAAGAACACTGAAGCTTTCTTT.

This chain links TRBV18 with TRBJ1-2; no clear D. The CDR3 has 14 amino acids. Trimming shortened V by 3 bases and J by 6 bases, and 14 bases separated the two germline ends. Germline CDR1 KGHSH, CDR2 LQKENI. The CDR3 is CASSPDQNNDGYTF. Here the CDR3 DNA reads TGTGCCAGCTCACCGGACCAGAATAATGATGGCTACACCTTC. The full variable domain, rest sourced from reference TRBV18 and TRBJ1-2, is NAGVMQNPRHLVRRRGQEARLRCSPMKGHSHVYWYRQLPEEGLKFMVYLQKENIIDESGMPKERFSAEFPKEGPSILRIQQVVRGDSAAYFCASSPDQNNDGYTFGSGTRLTVV.